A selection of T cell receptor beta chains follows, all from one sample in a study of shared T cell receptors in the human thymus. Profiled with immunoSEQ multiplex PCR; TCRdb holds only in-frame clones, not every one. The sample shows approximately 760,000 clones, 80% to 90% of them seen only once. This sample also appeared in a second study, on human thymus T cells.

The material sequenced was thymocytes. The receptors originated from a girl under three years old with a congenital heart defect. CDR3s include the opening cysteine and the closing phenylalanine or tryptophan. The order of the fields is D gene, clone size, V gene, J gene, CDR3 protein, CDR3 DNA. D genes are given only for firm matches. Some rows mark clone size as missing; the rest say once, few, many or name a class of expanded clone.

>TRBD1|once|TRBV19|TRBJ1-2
CASSIGSQTGEDYGYTF
TGTGCCAGTAGTATTGGGTCCCAAACAGGGGAGGACTATGGCTACACCTTC
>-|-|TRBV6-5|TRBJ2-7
CASSPGTYTGEQYF
TGTGCCAGCAGTCCCGGGACATACACCGGCGAGCAGTACTTC
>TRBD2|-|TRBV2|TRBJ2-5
CAIPSGDGETQYF
TGTGCCATTCCTAGCGGGGACGGGGAGACCCAGTACTTC
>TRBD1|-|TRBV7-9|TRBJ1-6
CASSFGQGEGSYNSPLHF
TGTGCCAGCAGCTTCGGACAGGGTGAGGGGTCCTATAATTCACCCCTCCACTTT
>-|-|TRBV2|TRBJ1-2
CASSSRFGF
TGTGCCAGCAGTAGTCGGTTCGGCTTC
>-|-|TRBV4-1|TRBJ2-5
CASSQVTNQETQYF
TGCGCCAGCAGCCAAGTAACTAACCAAGAGACCCAGTACTTC
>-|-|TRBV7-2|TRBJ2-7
CASSFRPTGPYEQYF
TGTGCCAGCAGCTTTCGACCGACAGGCCCCTACGAGCAGTACTTC
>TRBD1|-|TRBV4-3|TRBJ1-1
CASSLSLPGQDRLSTEAFF
TGCGCCAGCAGCCTTTCCTTACCGGGACAGGATCGGTTAAGCACTGAAGCTTTCTTT
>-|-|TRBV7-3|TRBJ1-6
CASSSGGRSPLHF
TGTGCCAGCAGCTCAGGAGGGCGTTCACCCCTCCACTTT
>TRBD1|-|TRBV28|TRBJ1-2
CASSFPSVGDRVNYGYTF
TGTGCCAGCAGTTTCCCTTCCGTAGGAGACAGGGTTAACTATGGCTACACCTTC
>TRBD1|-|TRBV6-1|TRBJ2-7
CASSEFGTGVEGQYF
TGTGCCAGCAGTGAATTTGGGACAGGGGTTGAGGGGCAGTACTTC
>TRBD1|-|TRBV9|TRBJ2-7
CASSVEGQAPYEQYF
TGTGCCAGCAGCGTAGAGGGACAGGCCCCCTACGAGCAGTACTTC
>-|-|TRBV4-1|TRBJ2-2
CASSQPDRTAGELFF
TGCGCCAGCAGCCAACCGGATCGGACTGCCGGGGAGCTGTTTTTT
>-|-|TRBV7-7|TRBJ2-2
CASSSTDRANTGELFF
TGTGCTAGCAGCTCGACAGACCGCGCGAACACCGGGGAGCTGTTTTTT
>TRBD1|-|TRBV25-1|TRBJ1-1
CASRIGGRGFMNTEAFF
TGTGCCAGCAGAATTGGGGGCAGGGGGTTCATGAACACTGAAGCTTTCTTT
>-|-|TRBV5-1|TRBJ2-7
CASRRGGEQYF
TGCGCCAGCAGACGAGGGGGAGAGCAGTACTTC
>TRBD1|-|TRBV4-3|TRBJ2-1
CASSQDLPPTGGAPPTVTEQFF
TGCGCCAGCAGCCAAGATCTTCCTCCGACAGGGGGCGCCCCCCCCACGGTCACCGAGCAGTTCTTC
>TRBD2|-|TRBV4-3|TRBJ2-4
CASSQEGGAKNIQYF
TGCGCCAGCAGCCAAGAGGGGGGGGCCAAAAACATTCAGTACTTC
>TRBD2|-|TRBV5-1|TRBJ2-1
CASHEGGLGYNEQFF
TGCGCCAGCCACGAAGGGGGACTAGGATACAATGAGCAGTTCTTC
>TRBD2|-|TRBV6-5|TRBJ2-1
CASSYYPPGGMDEQFF
TGTGCCAGCAGTTACTATCCACCGGGGGGGATGGATGAGCAGTTCTTC
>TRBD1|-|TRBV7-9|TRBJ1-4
CASSPGQPPTNEKLFF
TGTGCCAGCAGCCCGGGACAGCCCCCAACTAATGAAAAACTGTTTTTT
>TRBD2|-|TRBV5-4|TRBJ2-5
CASSLDPSGETQYF
TGTGCCAGCAGCTTGGATCCTAGCGGAGAGACCCAGTACTTC
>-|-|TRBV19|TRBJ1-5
CASRLGQYNQPQHF
TGTGCCAGTAGATTAGGACAGTACAATCAGCCCCAGCATTTT
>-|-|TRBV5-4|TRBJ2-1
CASSVEQGQQFF
TGTGCCAGCAGCGTGGAACAGGGACAGCAGTTCTTC
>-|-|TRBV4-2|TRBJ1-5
CASSQDPGDMGQPQHF
TGTGCCAGCAGCCAAGATCCTGGGGACATGGGTCAGCCCCAGCATTTT
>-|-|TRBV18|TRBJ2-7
CASSPQQSGGYEQYF
TGTGCCAGCTCGCCCCAACAGAGTGGTGGCTACGAGCAGTACTTC
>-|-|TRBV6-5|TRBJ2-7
CASSPKLKLHYEQYF
TGTGCCAGCAGTCCCAAACTGAAACTCCACTACGAGCAGTACTTC
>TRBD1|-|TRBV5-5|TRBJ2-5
CASSPPGQKETQYF
TGTGCCAGCAGCCCCCCGGGACAGAAAGAGACCCAGTACTTC
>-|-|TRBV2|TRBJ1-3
CASSETGPIYF
TGTGCCAGCAGTGAGACAGGCCCTATATATTTT
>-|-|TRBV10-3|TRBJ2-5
CAIMRAQEETQYF
TGTGCCATCATGAGGGCCCAAGAAGAGACCCAGTACTTC
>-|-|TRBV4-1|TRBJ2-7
CASSPPRGGTPCREQYF
TGCGCCAGCAGCCCCCCACGGGGAGGAACCCCCTGTCGGGAGCAGTACTTC
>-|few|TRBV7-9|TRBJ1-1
CASSLGGRGGMNTEAFF
TGTGCCAGCAGCTTAGGGGGCAGGGGTGGAATGAACACTGAAGCTTTCTTT
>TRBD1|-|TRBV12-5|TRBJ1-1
CASVPPQGTSRRRAFF
TGTGCTAGTGTTCCCCCACAGGGGACATCACGAAGGAGGGCTTTCTTT
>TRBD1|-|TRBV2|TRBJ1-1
CASSLTGVTEAFF
TGTGCCAGCAGCCTGACAGGGGTCACTGAAGCTTTCTTT
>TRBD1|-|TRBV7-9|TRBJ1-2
CASSVQGAPFSGYTF
TGTGCCAGCTCGGTCCAGGGGGCGCCATTCAGTGGCTACACCTTC
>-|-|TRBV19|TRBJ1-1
CASSISRQDTRGF
TGTGCCAGTAGTATTTCCCGGCAGGACACCAGAGGCTTT
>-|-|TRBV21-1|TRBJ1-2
CASIERAHTNYGYTF
TGTGCCAGCATAGAGAGGGCACATACTAACTATGGCTACACCTTC
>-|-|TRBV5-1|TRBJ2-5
CASSLRKTQYF
TGCGCCAGCAGCCTAAGAAAGACCCAGTACTTC
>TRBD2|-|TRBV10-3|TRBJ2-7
CAISVREGGGEGSYEQYF
TGTGCCATCAGTGTGAGAGAGGGTGGGGGGGAAGGCTCCTACGAGCAGTACTTC
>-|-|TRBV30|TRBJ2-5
CAWNFQGGSEETQYF
TGTGCCTGGAATTTCCAGGGGGGCAGCGAAGAGACCCAGTACTTC
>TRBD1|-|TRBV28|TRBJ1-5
CASSLTGAVQPQHF
TGTGCCAGCAGTTTGACAGGGGCGGTTCAGCCCCAGCATTTT
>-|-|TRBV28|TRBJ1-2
CASLGGGYGYTF
TGTGCCAGCTTGGGAGGCGGCTATGGCTACACCTTC
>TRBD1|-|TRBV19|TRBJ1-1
CASSIGGRDRAGTEAFF
TGTGCCAGTAGTATAGGCGGGCGGGACAGGGCAGGCACTGAAGCTTTCTTT
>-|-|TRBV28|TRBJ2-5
CASSWGFGETQYF
TGTGCCAGCAGTTGGGGCTTCGGAGAGACCCAGTACTTC
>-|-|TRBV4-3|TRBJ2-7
CASSQARGQGIYEQYF
TGCGCCAGCAGCCAAGCTCGAGGCCAGGGGATCTACGAGCAGTACTTC
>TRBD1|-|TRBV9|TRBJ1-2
CASSATPRTGGYGYTF
TGTGCCAGCAGCGCGACCCCCCGGACAGGGGGCTATGGCTACACCTTC